The clone carrying this T cell receptor beta chain came up a few times. The sample comes from a study of T cells in localized non-small cell lung cancer. From germline, CDR1 is SNHLY and CDR2 FYNNEI. The CDR3 consists of 15 residues. V was shortened by 1 base and J by 4 bases, with 11 bases between the two germline ends. Assay: immunoSEQ multiplex PCR; the TCRdb copy retains only in-frame clones and omits some. The table includes roughly 940 clones, under 20% detected once. This chain joins TRBV2 and TRBJ1-3, with D tentatively TRBD1 (6 bases). This sample comprised normal lung tissue next to the tumor, obtained before any cancer treatment. The receptor's source is a female donor at least 60 years old with stage II squamous cell lung carcinoma. The CDR3 nucleotides read TGTGCCAGCAGTGAAGGAGGCAGGGGAGGAAACACCATATATTTT. It yields the protein CASSEGGRGGNTIYF.